The rows below give T cell receptor beta chains drawn from one sample of a study of control samples from healthy donors and cancer patients. The data were produced by immunoSEQ multiplex PCR, yet TCRdb's version contains in-frame clones alone and is incomplete. The sample has about 94,000 clones; around nine tenths are singletons. Input material: blood. The receptors derive from a woman aged 18-30 years in good health. Each CDR3 is given with its conserved first and last residue. The D gene is left open where the match is weak. Not all rows give a size; the values are once, few, many and, for expanded clones, a class.

-	TRBJ1-1	-	TRBV7-9	TGTGCCAGCAACGTCGGGACCCCGAACACTGAAGCTTTCTTT	CASNVGTPNTEAFF
-	TRBJ1-1	TRBD1	TRBV5-1	TGCGCCAGCAGCTCCAGGGGGCGTGAAGCTTTCTTT	CASSSRGREAFF
-	TRBJ2-1	-	TRBV9	TGTGCCAGCAGCGTAGGGCCGCCTAATGAGCAGTTCTTC	CASSVGPPNEQFF
once	TRBJ1-2	TRBD1	TRBV6-2/TRBV6-3	TGTGCCAGCAGTTACCAGGACAGGTTGGATAATGGCTACACCTTC	CASSYQDRLDNGYTF
-	TRBJ1-6	-	TRBV9	TGTGCCAGCAGCGTAGGTCAGGCGGGTCCCCTCCACTTT	CASSVGQAGPLHF
-	TRBJ1-1	-	TRBV25-1	TGTGCCAGCAGTGAAGTGATGAACACTGAAGCTTTCTTT	CASSEVMNTEAFF
-	TRBJ1-2	-	TRBV6-5	TGTGCCAGCAGTTACTCAACAGCAGCTAACTATGGCTACACCTTC	CASSYSTAANYGYTF
-	TRBJ1-5	-	TRBV4-1	TGCGCCAGCAGTATTACGGGGGCCGGTGACAATCAGCCCCAGCATTTT	CASSITGAGDNQPQHF
-	TRBJ1-1	-	TRBV21-1	TGTGCCAGCGGCCAGGGGGTACGAGGTACTGAAGCTTTCTTT	CASGQGVRGTEAFF
-	TRBJ2-1	TRBD2	TRBV11-2	TGTGCCAGCAGCTCACTAGCGGGGGGGTACAATGAGCAGTTCTTC	CASSSLAGGYNEQFF
once	TRBJ1-3	-	TRBV5-8	TGTGCCAGCAGCTCGGGGATTCAGGGCTTTCCTGGAAACACCATATATTTT	CASSSGIQGFPGNTIYF
once	TRBJ1-2	-	TRBV9	TGTGCCAGCAGCGTAGAGGGCCACCTTCCAAACTATGGCTACACCTTC	CASSVEGHLPNYGYTF
-	TRBJ1-4	-	TRBV29-1	TGCAGCGCTATAGTAAGGGAAAAACTGTTTTTT	CSAIVREKLFF
-	TRBJ1-1	-	TRBV7-3	TGTGCCAGCAGCTTATTGGGTCAGGGGATGAACACTGAAGCTTTCTTT	CASSLLGQGMNTEAFF
-	TRBJ1-5	TRBD1	TRBV23-1	TGCGCCAGCAGTCAATTTTATAAATTTTTGGGACAGGGGTGGCAGCCCCAGCATTTT	CASSQFYKFLGQGWQPQHF
-	TRBJ2-7	-	TRBV12-3/TRBV12-4	TGTGCCAGCAGTGGCTACGAGCAGTACTTC	CASSGYEQYF
-	TRBJ2-5	-	TRBV7-9	TGTGCCAGCAGCTTAGATCGCGGGCCCCCGGGGACCCAGTACTTC	CASSLDRGPPGTQYF
once	TRBJ2-2	TRBD1	TRBV7-2	TGTGCCAGCAGCCCTTGGGGACAGGGGGCCGTGGCCGGGGAGCTGTTTTTT	CASSPWGQGAVAGELFF
-	TRBJ2-3	-	TRBV7-2	TGTGCCAGCAGTCCCGAGTACCTTCGCACAGATACGCAGTATTTT	CASSPEYLRTDTQYF
-	TRBJ2-7	-	TRBV11-2	TGTGCCACCGGACCAGAATACTCCTACGAGCAGTACTTC	CATGPEYSYEQYF
-	TRBJ2-7	TRBD1	TRBV12-3/TRBV12-4	TGTGCCAGCGGGACAGGGGGGTACGAGCAGTACTTC	CASGTGGYEQYF
-	TRBJ1-1	-	TRBV6-5	TGTGCCAGCATTCACCTCCGGGGGAACACTGAAGCTTTCTTT	CASIHLRGNTEAFF
once	TRBJ1-2	-	TRBV5-1	TGCGCCAGCAGCTTGTTACAGGGCTATGGCTACACCTTC	CASSLLQGYGYTF
-	TRBJ2-3	-	TRBV4-1	TGCGCCAGCAGCCAAGGGCAGGGAGGCGATACGCAGTATTTT	CASSQGQGGDTQYF
-	TRBJ1-1	TRBD1	TRBV6-5	TGTGCCAGCAGCCGCGGACAGGACCCCAGCACTGAAGCTTTCTTT	CASSRGQDPSTEAFF
-	TRBJ1-1	-	TRBV18	TGTGCCAGCTCACCCTTACAGGGGAACACTGAAGCTTTCTTT	CASSPLQGNTEAFF
-	TRBJ2-7	TRBD2	TRBV19	TGTGCCAGTAGCCCTAGCGGGGGGGTTACCTACGAGCAGTACTTC	CASSPSGGVTYEQYF
-	TRBJ2-5	-	TRBV24-1	TGTGCCACCAGTGATTTTGAGGGTGCGGAGACCCAGTACTTC	CATSDFEGAETQYF
few	TRBJ2-5	TRBD2	TRBV29-1	TGCAGCGTGTACCCCGGGACGGGGGGAGAGACCCAGTACTTC	CSVYPGTGGETQYF
-	TRBJ1-2	-	TRBV19	TGTGCCAGTAACCCGCCTGGGACCTACAACTATGGCTACACCTTC	CASNPPGTYNYGYTF
-	TRBJ1-1	-	TRBV24-1	TGTGCCACCAGTGATTTCCTCGGTAAGGCCGTCCCAGCAGTCAGGTCGAACACTGAAGCTTTCTTT	CATSDFLGKAVPAVRSNTEAFF
-	TRBJ2-2	-	TRBV6-6	TGTGCCAGCAGGGGCGGCAGCACGAACACCGGGGAGCTGTTTTTT	CASRGGSTNTGELFF
-	TRBJ2-7	-	TRBV7-8	TGTGCCAGCAGCTTAGCCCGGGCCAACTACGAGCAGTACTTC	CASSLARANYEQYF
-	TRBJ2-3	TRBD2	TRBV9	TGTGCCAGCAGCGTAGACAGCGGGGGCACAGATACGCAGTATTTT	CASSVDSGGTDTQYF
-	TRBJ1-3	-	TRBV5-1	TGCGCCAGCCGGGACACCCTCTCTGGAAACACCATATATTTT	CASRDTLSGNTIYF
once	TRBJ1-2	TRBD1	TRBV9	TGTGCCAGCAGCCCAGCCGCGGACAGGGGAAATGGCTACACCTTC	CASSPAADRGNGYTF
-	TRBJ2-4	-	TRBV19	TGTGCCAGTAGTGCCAAAAACATTCAGTACTTC	CASSAKNIQYF
-	TRBJ2-3	-	TRBV24-1	TGTGCCACCAGTGATCCCGGTCGGGTGAGGGATACGCAGTATTTT	CATSDPGRVRDTQYF
-	TRBJ2-3	-	TRBV2	TGTGCCAGCAGCCCCGAAGGGGGAGGGGGGAGTACGCAGTATTTT	CASSPEGGGGSTQYF
-	TRBJ2-7	-	TRBV27	TGTGCCAGCAGTTTATCTAGCACTGGAACCTACGAGCAGTACTTC	CASSLSSTGTYEQYF
-	TRBJ2-1	-	TRBV5-4	TGTGCCAGCAGCTTAGGCGTTGGCCCGAACAATGAGCAGTTCTTC	CASSLGVGPNNEQFF
-	TRBJ2-2	-	TRBV19	TGTGCCAGTAGTACTGCCCCGTCAGACACCGGGGAGCTGTTTTTT	CASSTAPSDTGELFF